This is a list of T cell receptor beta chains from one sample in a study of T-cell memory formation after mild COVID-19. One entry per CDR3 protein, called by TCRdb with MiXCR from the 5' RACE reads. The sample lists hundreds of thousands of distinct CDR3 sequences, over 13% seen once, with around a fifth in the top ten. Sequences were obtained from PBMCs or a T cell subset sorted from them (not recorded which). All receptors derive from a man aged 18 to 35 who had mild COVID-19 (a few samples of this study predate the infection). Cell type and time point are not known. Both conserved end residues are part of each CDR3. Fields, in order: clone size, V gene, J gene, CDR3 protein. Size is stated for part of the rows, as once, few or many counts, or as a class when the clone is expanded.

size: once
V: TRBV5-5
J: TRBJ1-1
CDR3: CASSDYRVVNTEAFF

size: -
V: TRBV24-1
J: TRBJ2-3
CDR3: CATSDTSDTDTQYF

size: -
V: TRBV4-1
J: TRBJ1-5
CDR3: CASSQDVRANQPQHF

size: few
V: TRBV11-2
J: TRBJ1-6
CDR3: CASSLGSRGGFYSPLHF

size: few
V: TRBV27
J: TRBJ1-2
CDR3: CASSRGTVQGRYGYTF

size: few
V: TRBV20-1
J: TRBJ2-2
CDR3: CSASTQSTGELFF

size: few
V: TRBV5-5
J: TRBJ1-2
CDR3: CASSSYDGGGTF

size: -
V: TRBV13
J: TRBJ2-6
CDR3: CASKEGDRTRSGANVLTF

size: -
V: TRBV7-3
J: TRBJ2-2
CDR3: CASSSTGSTGELFF

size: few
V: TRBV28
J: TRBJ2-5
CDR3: CASRQSQETQYF

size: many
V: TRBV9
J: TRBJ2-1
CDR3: CASSVVPLAGEFNEQFF

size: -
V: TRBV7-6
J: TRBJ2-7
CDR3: CASSQGTGGTYEQYF

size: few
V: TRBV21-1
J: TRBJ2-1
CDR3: CASSAPPGQGFINEQFF

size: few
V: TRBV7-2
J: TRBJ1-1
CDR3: CASSLVSRDRYSSNTEAFF

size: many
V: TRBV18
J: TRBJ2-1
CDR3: CASSPLGVAGTLSSYNEQFF

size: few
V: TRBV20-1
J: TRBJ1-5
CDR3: CSARKKQGIPDNQPQHF

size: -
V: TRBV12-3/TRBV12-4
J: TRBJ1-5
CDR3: CASSGSGGQPQHF

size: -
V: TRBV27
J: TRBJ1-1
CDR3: CASSWGGASITEAFF

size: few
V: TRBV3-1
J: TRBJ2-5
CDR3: CASSQGLAHEETQYF

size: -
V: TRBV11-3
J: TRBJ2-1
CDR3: CASSLGVGGGDYNEQFF

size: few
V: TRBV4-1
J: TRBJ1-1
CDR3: CASSASRGQRNTEAFF

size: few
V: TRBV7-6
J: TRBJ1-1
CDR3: CASSLADRNTEAFF

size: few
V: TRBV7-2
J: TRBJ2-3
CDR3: CASSLWPDTQYF

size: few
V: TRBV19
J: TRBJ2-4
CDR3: CASSPVSQGNIQYF

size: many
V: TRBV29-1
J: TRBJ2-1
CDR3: CSAARGQGGNEQFF

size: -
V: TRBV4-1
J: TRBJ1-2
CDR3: CASTAGQGTNGYTF

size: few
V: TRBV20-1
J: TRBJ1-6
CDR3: CSASYLQGVNSPLHF

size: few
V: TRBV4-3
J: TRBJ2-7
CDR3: CASSLRQTTLGSYEQYF

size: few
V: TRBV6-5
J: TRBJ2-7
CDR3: CASSRQGVGEQYF

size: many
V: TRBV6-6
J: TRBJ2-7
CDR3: CASSYVGGEQYF

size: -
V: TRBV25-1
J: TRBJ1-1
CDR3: CASSESRRGGSPEAFF

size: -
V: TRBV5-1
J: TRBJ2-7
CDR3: CASSLWSAGPSYEQYF

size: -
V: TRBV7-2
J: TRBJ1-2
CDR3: CASSPGTGPYGYTF

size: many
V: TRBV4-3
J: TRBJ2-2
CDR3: CASSQELPGGSTGELFF

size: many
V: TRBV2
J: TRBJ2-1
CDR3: CASNLAGTGNEQFF

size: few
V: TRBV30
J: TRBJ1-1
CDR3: CAWRRGGAEAFF

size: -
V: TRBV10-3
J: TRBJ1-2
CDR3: CAISSTGAGYTF

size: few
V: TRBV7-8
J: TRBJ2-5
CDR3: CASRGQGNIPETQYF

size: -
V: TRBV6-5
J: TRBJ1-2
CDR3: CASSFGTGEESHYGYTF